These T cell receptor beta chains were read from a single sample in a study of T cell responses to AZD1222 COVID-19 vaccine. The table came from immunoSEQ multiplex PCR; TCRdb's copy has only in-frame clones and leaves some out. The sample contains over 60,000 clones, under 90% of which appear only once. The specimen was peripheral blood, collected 28 days after the second AZD1222 dose. The receptors were gathered from an adult who received the AZD1222 COVID-19 vaccine. CDR3s include the opening cysteine and the closing phenylalanine or tryptophan. A D gene is named only where the DNA matches it firmly. The size field is filled for only some rows; it gives once, few, many or a size class.

>TRBJ2-7|TRBV5-1|TRBD2|NA
CASSLFSGAPYEQYF
TGCGCCAGCAGCTTGTTTAGCGGGGCCCCCTACGAGCAGTACTTC
>TRBJ1-2|TRBV25-1|NA|few
CASSEVGGRTGTLRGYTF
TGTGCCAGCAGTGAAGTTGGGGGACGCACCGGGACATTAAGGGGCTACACCTTC
>TRBJ1-5|TRBV14|NA|NA
CASSQGQGFNQPQHF
TGTGCCAGCAGCCAAGGGCAGGGATTCAATCAGCCCCAGCATTTT
>TRBJ1-1|TRBV3-1/TRBV3-2|NA|once
CASSPTRTLNTEAFF
TGTGCCAGCAGCCCTACCAGGACACTGAACACTGAAGCTTTCTTT
>TRBJ1-1|TRBV3-1/TRBV3-2|NA|NA
CASSRLEGEAFF
TGTGCCAGCAGCCGGCTCGAGGGTGAAGCTTTCTTT
>TRBJ2-7|TRBV6-5|TRBD1|few
CASSYSGVRGSYEQYF
TGTGCCAGCAGTTACTCGGGGGTCAGGGGGTCCTACGAGCAGTACTTC
>TRBJ2-7|TRBV19|NA|NA
CASSTLQGPYEQYF
TGTGCCAGTAGTACTCTCCAGGGCCCCTACGAGCAGTACTTC
>TRBJ2-7|TRBV28|NA|few
CASSLEQYEQYF
TGTGCCAGCAGTTTAGAACAATACGAGCAGTACTTC
>TRBJ2-1|TRBV5-5|TRBD2|NA
CASRPRLAQNEQFF
TGTGCCAGCAGACCCCGACTAGCGCAAAATGAGCAGTTCTTC
>TRBJ1-5|TRBV4-2|NA|NA
CASSQDWGSQPQHF
TGTGCCAGCAGCCAAGATTGGGGTAGTCAGCCCCAGCATTTT
>TRBJ2-1|TRBV3-1/TRBV3-2|TRBD2|NA
CASSLKGLALNEQFF
TGTGCCAGCAGCCTCAAAGGACTAGCCCTCAATGAGCAGTTCTTC
>TRBJ2-7|TRBV12-3/TRBV12-4|TRBD2|NA
CASARGAYEQYF
TGTGCCAGCGCTCGGGGGGCCTACGAGCAGTACTTC
>TRBJ1-1|TRBV25-1|TRBD1|NA
CASSVTGTVVGTEAFF
TGTGCCAGCAGTGTCACCGGGACAGTCGTTGGCACTGAAGCTTTCTTT
>TRBJ2-7|TRBV5-4|NA|NA
CASSLKDTHYEQYF
TGTGCCAGCAGCTTGAAGGACACGCACTACGAGCAGTACTTC
>TRBJ2-5|TRBV6-5|NA|once
CASSLAAQETQYF
TGTGCCAGCAGCTTAGCGGCCCAAGAGACCCAGTACTTC
>TRBJ1-4|TRBV5-6|NA|NA
CASHKGTNEKLFF
TGTGCCAGCCATAAGGGAACTAATGAAAAACTGTTTTTT
>TRBJ1-1|TRBV30|NA|NA
CAWSNTGREAFF
TGTGCCTGGAGTAATACAGGGAGAGAAGCTTTCTTT
>TRBJ2-1|TRBV4-1|NA|few
CASSHLGRARRGRDEQFF
TGCGCCAGCAGCCACTTGGGTAGGGCACGGAGGGGCAGGGATGAGCAGTTCTTC
>TRBJ2-5|TRBV7-2|TRBD2|once
CASSLSGLSETQYF
TGTGCCAGCAGCCTTAGCGGGCTGTCTGAGACCCAGTACTTC
>TRBJ2-6|TRBV11-3|NA|NA
CASSPTGGGANVLTF
TGTGCCAGCAGCCCGACGGGCGGAGGGGCCAACGTCCTGACTTTC
>TRBJ1-3|TRBV18|NA|once
CASSPPGVSGNTIYF
TGTGCCAGCTCACCACCGGGGGTCTCTGGAAACACCATATATTTT
>TRBJ2-2|TRBV9|NA|NA
CASSVEATGELFF
TGTGCCAGCAGCGTAGAAGCCACCGGGGAGCTGTTTTTT
>TRBJ2-2|TRBV3-1/TRBV3-2|TRBD1|NA
CASSLTGGFTGELFF
TGTGCCAGCAGCCTCACAGGGGGTTTTACCGGGGAGCTGTTTTTT
>TRBJ2-7|TRBV9|TRBD2|NA
CASSITSGGTAYEQYF
TGTGCCAGCAGCATCACTAGCGGGGGGACCGCCTACGAGCAGTACTTC
>TRBJ2-1|TRBV5-1|TRBD2|NA
CASSLLAGGHNEQFF
TGCGCCAGCAGTTTACTAGCGGGGGGGCACAATGAGCAGTTCTTC
>TRBJ2-7|TRBV2|NA|NA
CASSEAGRAHEQYF
TGTGCCAGCAGTGAAGCTGGCAGGGCTCACGAGCAGTACTTC
>TRBJ1-6|TRBV18|TRBD1|NA
CASSPPDQTGGVFPLHF
TGTGCCAGCTCACCACCGGACCAGACAGGGGGCGTTTTTCCCCTCCACTTT
>TRBJ1-3|TRBV28|NA|NA
CASSPDSSGNTIYF
TGTGCCAGCAGTCCGGACAGCTCTGGAAACACCATATATTTT
>TRBJ1-2|TRBV3-1/TRBV3-2|NA|NA
CASSQSDGGGGYGYTF
TGTGCCAGCAGCCAAAGTGATGGGGGAGGTGGCTATGGCTACACCTTC
>TRBJ2-7|TRBV30|NA|NA
CAWSVWGYEQYF
TGTGCCTGGAGTGTATGGGGGTACGAGCAGTACTTC
>TRBJ1-6|TRBV19|NA|NA
CASSLTENSPLHF
TGTGCCAGTAGTCTAACAGAGAATTCACCCCTCCACTTT
>TRBJ2-3|TRBV25-1|NA|NA
CASSEWGGTDTQYF
TGTGCCAGCAGTGAGTGGGGGGGCACAGATACGCAGTATTTT
>TRBJ1-2|TRBV5-1|NA|NA
CASSLGSTNYGYTF
TGCGCCAGCAGCCTAGGGAGTACTAACTATGGCTACACCTTC
>TRBJ2-5|TRBV29-1|TRBD2|NA
CSVLRGGFETQYF
TGCAGCGTTCTGCGGGGGGGTTTCGAGACCCAGTACTTC
>TRBJ2-3|TRBV2|TRBD2|few
CASRGSGGYTDTQYF
TGTGCCAGCAGGGGGAGCGGGGGGTACACAGATACGCAGTATTTT
>TRBJ1-2|TRBV2|NA|NA
CASSGTRFEGYTF
TGTGCCAGCAGTGGTACCCGTTTCGAGGGCTACACCTTC
>TRBJ1-3|TRBV4-1|NA|NA
CASSLAPGNTIYF
TGCGCCAGCAGCCTGGCGCCCGGAAACACCATATATTTT
>TRBJ2-3|TRBV9|TRBD1|NA
CASSVGDRVVDTQYF
TGTGCCAGCAGCGTAGGAGACAGGGTAGTAGATACGCAGTATTTT
>TRBJ1-6|TRBV12-5|NA|few
CASGLVLQEGPRGVNSPLHF
TGTGCTAGTGGTTTGGTCCTTCAGGAAGGCCCAAGGGGGGTTAATTCACCCCTCCACTTT
>TRBJ1-5|TRBV18|NA|NA
CASSVETNQPQHF
TGTGCCAGCTCAGTAGAGACAAATCAGCCCCAGCATTTT
>TRBJ2-6|TRBV19|NA|NA
CASSIVPTGANVLTF
TGTGCCAGTAGTATAGTCCCTACTGGGGCCAACGTCCTGACTTTC
>TRBJ2-2|TRBV5-8|TRBD1|NA
CASSSRSAGTGGTGELFF
TGTGCCAGCAGCTCGCGAAGCGCCGGGACAGGGGGCACCGGGGAGCTGTTTTTT
>TRBJ2-2|TRBV7-9|TRBD1|NA
CASSSGTGYTGELFF
TGTGCCAGCAGTTCCGGGACAGGGTACACCGGGGAGCTGTTTTTT
>TRBJ2-7|TRBV3-1/TRBV3-2|TRBD2|NA
CASSQGGGARYEQYF
TGTGCCAGCAGCCAAGGGGGGGGAGCACGGTACGAGCAGTACTTC
>TRBJ1-1|TRBV30|NA|NA
CAWSRRNTEAFF
TGTGCCTGGAGTCGGCGGAACACTGAAGCTTTCTTT
>TRBJ1-3|TRBV9|NA|NA
CASTGVSSGNTIYF
TGTGCCAGCACAGGCGTCAGCTCTGGAAACACCATATATTTT
>TRBJ2-7|TRBV28|TRBD1|NA
CASRHTGTGYYEQYF
TGTGCCAGCAGACATACCGGGACAGGGTACTACGAGCAGTACTTC
>TRBJ1-2|TRBV5-4|NA|NA
CASSLKTNYGYTF
TGTGCCAGCAGCTTGAAGACTAACTATGGCTACACCTTC
>TRBJ2-7|TRBV27|NA|NA
CASRYPSLADSYEQYF
TGTGCCAGCAGGTACCCCTCTCTGGCAGACTCCTACGAGCAGTACTTC
>TRBJ1-6|TRBV4-3|NA|NA
CASSQGGPLHF
TGCGCCAGCAGCCAAGGTGGACCCCTCCACTTT
>TRBJ2-3|TRBV7-2|NA|NA
CASSLKKFSADTQYF
TGTGCCAGCAGCTTAAAGAAATTCTCAGCAGATACGCAGTATTTT
>TRBJ2-3|TRBV9|NA|once
CASSATNTDTQYF
TGTGCCAGCAGCGCGACTAACACAGATACGCAGTATTTT
>TRBJ2-1|TRBV9|NA|NA
CASSVGSEFGQFF
TGTGCCAGCAGCGTAGGAAGTGAATTTGGGCAGTTCTTC
>TRBJ2-7|TRBV6-5|TRBD2|NA
CASSGGETYEQYF
TGTGCCAGCAGCGGGGGGGAGACCTACGAGCAGTACTTC
>TRBJ1-2|TRBV4-1|TRBD1|NA
CASSQPDRDFNYGYTF
TGCGCCAGCAGCCAACCTGACAGGGATTTTAACTATGGCTACACCTTC